Following are 5 T cell receptor beta chains from one sample sequenced in a study of blood T cell repertoires in COVID-19. TCRdb's table, derived via immunoSEQ multiplex PCR, lists solely in-frame clones and lacks some. Of more than 35,000 clones listed, over 65% are singletons. Material for sequencing was peripheral blood. These receptors all come from a man over 45 with active or convalescent COVID-19.

This sequence joins TRBV6-5 and TRBJ2-7, with 8 bases fitting TRBD1. Germline values: CDR1 MNHEY, CDR2 SVGAGI. This CDR3 has 14 amino acids. Trimming cost V 9 bases and J 0 bases; bases outside gene matches: 7. This CDR3 is CASLRTGSSYEQYF. The CDR3 bases are TGTGCCAGTTTAAGGACAGGGAGCTCCTACGAGCAGTACTTC.

The chain employs TRBV5-5 and TRBJ2-5, with 8 bases fitting TRBD2. This CDR3 contains 15 residues. CDR1 SGHKS and CDR2 YYEKEE come from the germline V gene (reference sequence). The trim removed 2 bases at V and 5 bases at J, leaving 8 bases unmatched. As DNA, the CDR3 is TGTGCCAGCAGCTTATCTTTAGCGGGGTGGGAGACCCAGTACTTC. Amino acid sequence: CASSLSLAGWETQYF.

The gene calls are TRBV2 and TRBJ1-5, with a tentative D call TRBD1 (6 bases). Germline CDR1 SNHLY, CDR2 FYNNEI. Trimming cost V 8 bases and J 1 base, with 15 bases left between them. The CDR3 sequence is 15 residues long. The CDR3 DNA sequence: TGTGCCAGCGGCCAGGGGAGGGCAAGCAATCAGCCCCAGCATTTT. It is translated as CASGQGRASNQPQHF.

V is TRBV10-3 and J is TRBJ2-7; the match to TRBD1 covers 9 bases. Germline V gene data show CDR1 as ENHRY and CDR2 as SYGVKD. V gave up 3 bases and J gave up 3 bases; unmatched junction bases: 6. This CDR3 has 15 amino acids. CDR3 in DNA: TGTGCCATCAGTGACCCGGACAGGGGTGGCTACGAGCAGTACTTC. It codes for CAISDPDRGGYEQYF.

The CDR3 loop is CASSLGGGQGGYGYTF. CDR3 nucleotides: TGTGCCAGCAGCTTGGGTGGTGGACAGGGAGGCTATGGCTACACCTTC. The rearrangement joins TRBV5-6 to TRBJ1-2; 8 nucleotides agree with TRBD1. CDR1 SGHDT and CDR2 YYEEEE come from the germline V gene. The CDR3 consists of 16 residues. The J segment lost 4 bases and the V segment lost 0 bases, leaving 8 bases of the junction unmatched.